The next 3 T cell receptor beta chains were all read from a single sample in a study of blood T cells in healthy people across ages. It was with a sample-barcoded 5' primer and a J-beta primer mix that a second PCR of roughly 7 to 12 cycles was run. TCRdb redid the calling of the 5' RACE reads with MiXCR, one entry per CDR3 protein. This table has about 780,000 distinct CDR3 sequences, about 47% appearing once. The sequenced material came from blood. These receptors were taken from a man of 80 years or more in good health.

This clonotype was observed a few times. The V and J genes are TRBV11-2 and TRBJ1-1; TRBD1 agrees at 9 bases. The V gene's germline CDR1 is SGHAT and CDR2 FQNNGV. This CDR3 contains 14 residues. J lost 4 bases, V lost 5 bases, and 5 bases had no gene match. CDR3 protein: CASSRLTGGTEAFF. The CDR3 bases are TGTGCCAGCAGCCGACTGACAGGGGGCACTGAAGCTTTCTTT.

V gene TRBV7-6 combines with J gene TRBJ2-5, with 9 positions matching TRBD1. The closer fit of TRBJ2-1 to the DNA end suggests the J call may be wrong. Germline lookup yields CDR1 SGHVS and CDR2 FNYEAQ. This CDR3 has 15 residues. The CDR3 here is CASTPGTGSQETQFF. The CDR3 nucleotides are TGTGCCTCGACGCCCGGGACAGGGAGTCAAGAGACCCAGTTCTTC.

This sequence joins TRBV6-5 and TRBJ2-2; 11 nucleotides line up with TRBD2. V trimming: 6 bases; J trimming: 5 bases; junction bases outside the gene matches: 5. The CDR3 runs to 15 residues. The V gene's germline CDR1 is MNHEY and CDR2 SVGAGI. This chain's CDR3 is CASRWGLAETGELFF. The CDR3 DNA is TGTGCCAGCAGGTGGGGACTAGCGGAAACCGGGGAGCTGTTTTTT.